A selection of T cell receptor beta chains follows, all from one sample in a study of shared clonotypes between healthy human individuals. Sequencing was performed with immunoSEQ multiplex PCR; in TCRdb, only in-frame clones are kept and a portion is missing. The table includes around 600,000 clones, approximately 96% detected once. The sequenced material came from naive CD8+ T cells sorted from blood. The receptor set was obtained from a woman in her 30s in good health. CDR3s include the opening cysteine and the closing phenylalanine or tryptophan. Fields, in order: V gene, CDR3 protein.

v_call: TRBV11-2
cdr3_aa: CASSGGQGLWKTQYF

v_call: TRBV2
cdr3_aa: CASCAGGSYEQYF

v_call: TRBV27
cdr3_aa: CASSLRASGTGELFF

v_call: TRBV2
cdr3_aa: CASSGPNGDTEAFF

v_call: TRBV9
cdr3_aa: CASSQRTSGNHEQYF

v_call: TRBV2
cdr3_aa: CASGDQQGRQPQHF

v_call: TRBV5-6
cdr3_aa: CASSPGVGTGYGYTF

v_call: TRBV13
cdr3_aa: CASSLAAHPTNEKLFF

v_call: TRBV4-1
cdr3_aa: CASSQSARLTSNEQFF

v_call: TRBV2
cdr3_aa: CASSFSRDTGAYNEQFF

v_call: TRBV27
cdr3_aa: CASSLVPGDTQYF

v_call: TRBV19
cdr3_aa: CASSPRMALLAGGHEQYF

v_call: TRBV11-2
cdr3_aa: CASSYYSTGVLIYEQYF

v_call: TRBV20-1
cdr3_aa: CSASRTGELFF

v_call: TRBV30
cdr3_aa: CAWSVGQGHQPQHF

v_call: TRBV27
cdr3_aa: CASSGTGSSGANVLTF

v_call: TRBV28
cdr3_aa: CASSRTGDGYTF